The T cell receptor beta chain described here comes from a study of OX40 agonist ivuxolimab in advanced cancers. Repertoires were generated with immunoSEQ multiplex PCR, while TCRdb's copy carries only in-frame clones and drops some. The sample comprises about 36,000 clones, 70% to 80% of which are singletons, and approximately 17% rests with the top ten. Germline assignment: CDR1 SGHTA and CDR2 FQGNSA. V was pared by 1 base and J by 4 bases, with 12 bases between. The CDR3 loop spans 15 amino acids. This chain links TRBV7-2 with TRBJ2-3; either TRBD1 or TRBD2 may fit D (5 bases each). The sequences come from CD4+ or CD8+ T cells sorted from blood, collected in a trial of the OX40 agonist ivuxolimab. This TCR was sampled from an adult with an advanced solid tumor such as melanoma, head and neck, liver or kidney cancer. This CDR3 is CASSLGQGRADTQYF. CDR3 sequence (DNA): TGTGCCAGCAGCTTAGGTCAGGGACGGGCAGATACGCAGTATTTT.